Shown below are 6 T cell receptor beta chains from a single sample sequenced in a study of blood T cell repertoires in COVID-19. Repertoires were generated with immunoSEQ multiplex PCR, while TCRdb's copy carries only in-frame clones and drops some. The table shows about 240,000 clones, with 85% to 90% occurring only once. The specimen was peripheral blood. These receptors were obtained from a woman aged 40 to 55 who had recovered from COVID-19.

The chain carries TRBV11-1 and TRBJ2-2; D remains ambiguous. Germline assignment: CDR1 SGHAT and CDR2 FQDESV (reference sequence). The CDR3 loop spans 14 amino acids. V dropped 2 bases and J dropped 4 bases, with 8 bases sitting between them. The CDR3 DNA follows: TGTGCCAGCAGCTTACGGAGCCTCACCGGGGAGCTGTTTTTT. Translating it yields CASSLRSLTGELFF.

V is TRBV12-3 or TRBV12-4 and J is TRBJ1-2; 7 bases agree with TRBD1. This CDR3 has 13 residues. After removal of 7 bases from V and 4 bases from J, the junction contained 6 bases not matched to a gene. This chain's CDR3 is CASTPQGTYGYTF. CDR3 nucleotide sequence: TGTGCCAGCACCCCACAGGGGACCTATGGCTACACCTTC.

This chain uses TRBV9 with TRBJ2-7; D not resolved. Per germline, CDR1 SGDLS and CDR2 YYNGEE. The CDR3 covers 15 residues. The V and J ends lost 4 bases and 0 bases respectively, with 14 bases between them. The CDR3 sequence is CASSPGRLSSYEQYF. CDR3 nucleotide sequence: TGTGCCAGCAGCCCCGGCAGGTTAAGCTCCTACGAGCAGTACTTC. The full variable domain, its missing parts supplied by reference TRBV9 and TRBJ2-7, is DSGVTQTPKHLITATGQRVTLRCSPRSGDLSVYWYQQSLDQGLQFLIQYYNGEERAKGNILERFSAQQFPDLHSELNLSSLELGDSALYFCASSPGRLSSYEQYFGPGTRLTVT.

This clone has just one count. The chain couples TRBV6-5 to TRBJ1-1; 8 positions agree with TRBD1. Losses at the gene ends were 5 bases for V and 5 bases for J; bases not matched to a gene: 7. In germline, CDR1 is MNHEY, CDR2 SVGAGI. The CDR3 sequence is 14 residues long. The CDR3 is CASSPQGVGTEAFF. The CDR3 DNA reads TGTGCCAGCAGTCCACAGGGGGTCGGGACTGAAGCTTTCTTT.

The chain couples TRBV5-1 to TRBJ1-1; D ambiguous. V shed 0 bases and J shed 7 bases, with 13 bases lying between them. The V gene's germline CDR1 is SGHRS and CDR2 YFSETQ. The CDR3 runs 14 residues. The CDR3, as DNA: TGCGCCAGCAGCTTGGGCGGCAGTCTACATGAAGCTTTCTTT. Amino acid sequence: CASSLGGSLHEAFF. Variable domain in full (rest from reference TRBV5-1 and TRBJ1-1): KAGVTQTPRYLIKTRGQQVTLSCSPISGHRSVSWYQQTPGQGLQFLFEYFSETQRNKGNFPGRFSGRQFSNSRSEMNVSTLELGDSALYLCASSLGGSLHEAFFGQGTRLTVV.

The V gene is TRBV3-1 (or the pseudogene TRBV3-2), the J gene TRBJ1-4; weak D call: TRBD1 (5 bases). Germline lookup yields CDR1 LGHDT and CDR2 YNNKEL (reference sequence). Trimming shortened V by 1 base and J by 5 bases, and 11 bases separated the two germline ends. The CDR3 contains 15 residues. The CDR3, as DNA: TGTGCCAGCAGCCAAGGACAGCTCCTCAATGAAAAACTGTTTTTT. Protein: CASSQGQLLNEKLFF.